This entry features one TCR beta chain sequence. After removal of 6 bases from V and 4 bases from J, the junction contained 5 bases not matched to a gene. Per the germline V gene, CDR1 is SGHNT and CDR2 is YENEEA. The CDR3 totals 13 residues. PCR amplification relied on 60 Vbeta primers (plus 13 Jbeta primers). Profiled with immunoSEQ multiplex PCR; TCRdb holds only in-frame clones, not every one. The top ten clones hold about 3% of a sample with some 180,000 clones, 65% to 85% of them seen once. The data are from a study of cytomegalovirus exposure and HLA in healthy donors. Sequencing was carried out using PBMCs. The chain uses TRBV11-3 and TRBJ1-2; 7 positions agree with TRBD1. The sequence came from a female donor in good health and CMV-seronegative. The CDR3 here is CASSWGQLYGYTF. For the CDR3, the DNA is TGTGCCAGCAGTTGGGGACAGCTCTATGGCTACACCTTC.